The source of this TCR beta chain is a study of T cells and Merkel cell carcinoma outcomes. Assay: immunoSEQ multiplex PCR; the TCRdb copy retains only in-frame clones and omits some. The table records roughly 4,800 clones, roughly 81% of them present only once. Germline assignment: CDR1 MDHEN and CDR2 SYDVKM. This CDR3 is 13 amino acids long. V was pared by 6 bases and J by 8 bases, with 7 bases of the junction left unmatched. Overall study results and limits: In Merkel cell carcinoma, repertoire and T-cell density reportedly predicted outcomes.

A word on this clone: What it binds is not known.

The chain combines TRBV28 with TRBJ1-2; 9 bases map to TRBD1. The clonotype comes from a human donor with Merkel cell carcinoma. Material for sequencing was tumor tissue from Merkel cell carcinoma. The CDR3 bases are TGTGCCAGCAGAGGGACAGGGAAGGGGGGCTACACCTTC. Translating it yields CASRGTGKGGYTF.